The 21 T cell receptor beta chains given below trace back to one sample, sequenced in a study of molecular identifiers for immune sequencing clone quantification. MiXCR was run by TCRdb on the PCR reads, yielding one entry per CDR3 protein. The data contain nearly 650,000 distinct CDR3 sequences, around 25% of them seen just once; the ten biggest clones take up about 0.84%. Material: naive CD8+ T cells from blood, with Jurkat cell RNA spiked in. Subset specified: FACS-sorted CD8+CD4-CCR7+CD45RA+ naive T cells. These receptor sequences come from a human donor in good health. Some libraries in this study had Jurkat cell RNA spiked in.

This clonotype came up many times. The gene calls are TRBV5-1 and TRBJ2-1; 10 nucleotides match TRBD2. CDR3 length: 16 residues. V gave up 0 bases and J gave up 2 bases; unmatched junction bases: 2. Germline assignment: CDR1 SGHRS and CDR2 YFSETQ. The CDR3 sequence is CASSLGLAGAYNEQFF. The CDR3, as DNA: TGCGCCAGCAGCTTGGGACTAGCGGGTGCCTACAATGAGCAGTTCTTC.

This clonotype came up many times. The chain links TRBV6-2 or TRBV6-3 to TRBJ1-1, with no clear D. CDR1 and CDR2 (germline): MNHEY, SVGEGT. CDR3 length: 13 amino acids. V gave up 1 base and J gave up 1 base, with 4 bases separating them. CDR3 coding DNA: TGTGCCAGCAGTTACTTCACGAACACTGAAGCTTTCTTT. Translated, it gives CASSYFTNTEAFF.

The table lists this clonotype with many counts. The chain recombines TRBV7-9 with TRBJ1-1, with D unclear. CDR1 is SEHNR and CDR2 is FQNEAQ in the germline V gene (reference sequence). Trimming cost V 1 base and J 4 bases, with 7 bases left between them. This CDR3 spans 13 amino acids. For the CDR3, the DNA is TGTGCCAGCAGCTTAGAAAGCACCACTGAAGCTTTCTTT. This sequence encodes CASSLESTTEAFF.

This clonotype was picked up many times. The V call is TRBV7-2, the J call TRBJ1-4, with D possibly matching TRBD1 (5 bases). The CDR3 length is 14 residues. V shed 3 bases and J shed 6 bases, with 11 bases lying between them. CDR1 SGHTA and CDR2 FQGNSA come from the germline V gene. Here the CDR3 reads CASSFAAGDEKLFF. CDR3 nucleotides: TGTGCCAGCAGCTTCGCCGCGGGGGATGAAAAACTGTTTTTT.

On this clonotype: A much larger clone lies one base from this, so it may be a read error. For the CDR3, the DNA is TGCGCCAGCAGCCAAGATCCTACAGAGTTGGACACTGAAGCTTTCTTT. Amino acid sequence: CASSQDPTELDTEAFF. This chain joins TRBV4-1 and TRBJ1-1; D is ambiguous. The V end lost 0 bases, the J end lost 3 bases, and 14 bases lay between the germline ends. Germline V gene data show CDR1 as MGHRA and CDR2 as YSYEKL. The CDR3 extends over 16 amino acids.

Ten or more counts support this clonotype. V is TRBV4-3 and J is TRBJ2-7; D is ambiguous. This CDR3 contains 14 residues. Trimming removed 1 base at V and 0 bases at J, with 7 bases between. CDR1 is LGHNA and CDR2 is YSLEER in the germline V gene. CDR3 loop: CASSQGQSSYEQYF. CDR3 nucleotide sequence: TGCGCCAGCAGCCAAGGCCAGAGCTCCTACGAGCAGTACTTC.

This clonotype was counted between two and nine times. The gene calls are TRBV20-1 and TRBJ2-3; 7 bases are a match to TRBD2. V lost 3 bases, J lost 3 bases, and 12 bases stayed unmatched. The CDR3 is 16 amino acids. Germline CDR1 is DFQATT and CDR2 is SNEGSKA (reference sequence). CDR3 amino acids: CSARIYSREMTDTQYF. The DNA of the CDR3 is TGCAGTGCTAGGATCTACTCGCGGGAGATGACAGATACGCAGTATTTT.

This clonotype was seen many times. The rearrangement uses TRBV20-1 and TRBJ1-6; D unresolved. This CDR3 region has 13 residues. Germline CDR1 reads DFQATT; CDR2 reads SNEGSKA (reference sequence). The ends were cut back, 3 bases at V and 8 bases at J, with 11 bases in the middle. CDR3 region: CSASSTGYSPLHF. In DNA, the CDR3 is TGCAGTGCTAGTTCGACCGGGTATTCACCCCTCCACTTT.

This clonotype occurred many times. This rearrangement joins TRBV29-1 to TRBJ1-2; 7 bases match TRBD1. Germline-derived CDR1 and CDR2 are SQVTM and ANQGSEA. CDR3 length equals 11 residues. V was clipped by 4 bases and J by 7 bases; unmatched bases: 3. The CDR3 nucleotides read TGCAGCGTTGCACAGGGGTCTGGCTACACCTTC. Encoded protein: CSVAQGSGYTF.

The V gene is TRBV7-6, the J gene TRBJ1-5; D is perhaps TRBD1 (6 bases). The germline V gene has CDR1 SGHVS and CDR2 FNYEAQ. The CDR3 has 15 amino acids. V lost 5 bases and J lost 6, with 17 bases in between. The CDR3 loop is CASSRGQGMGQPQHF. CDR3 sequence (DNA): TGTGCCAGCAGCAGAGGGCAGGGGATGGGTCAGCCCCAGCATTTT.

The chain joins TRBV7-9 to TRBJ2-7, with 8 bases fitting TRBD1. Germline CDR1 SEHNR, CDR2 FQNEAQ (reference sequence). Losses at the gene ends were 1 base for V and 5 bases for J; bases not matched to a gene: 4. This CDR3 contains 14 residues. The CDR3 loop reads CASSLVDRADEQYF. The CDR3 DNA reads TGTGCCAGCAGCTTAGTGGACAGGGCGGACGAGCAGTACTTC.

The chain uses TRBV19 and TRBJ2-7; 7 bases agree with TRBD1. This CDR3 comprises 16 residues. CDR1 is LNHDA and CDR2 is SQIVND in the germline V gene (reference sequence). J gave up 3 bases and V 5 bases, and 13 bases lay outside the gene matches. The chain's CDR3 is CASSFPRDSLHYEQYF. The CDR3 DNA follows: TGTGCCAGTAGTTTCCCCCGGGACAGCTTACACTACGAGCAGTACTTC.

This clonotype was observed many times. The chain joins TRBV7-9 to TRBJ2-3, with TRBD1 matching over 9 bases. V lost 5 bases to trimming and J lost 4 bases; unmatched junction nucleotides: 7. Germline CDR1 SEHNR, CDR2 FQNEAQ (reference sequence). The CDR3 sequence is 15 residues long. The CDR3 DNA reads as TGTGCCAGCAGCCCGCGGGACAGGGTGCCAGATACGCAGTATTTT. Its translation is CASSPRDRVPDTQYF.

Worth noting for this clonotype: This sequence may be a read error, since a much larger clone differs from it by one base. Written as DNA, the CDR3 is TGTGCCAGCAGCTCATCAGGGGACAGGGTAGTTGTACTTGATACGCAGTATTTT. This encodes CASSSSGDRVVVLDTQYF. The rearrangement links TRBV7-2 to TRBJ2-3; 9 nucleotides match TRBD1. The CDR3 contains 18 residues. Trimming cost V 4 bases and J 6 bases; bases outside gene matches: 17. Germline V gene sequence: CDR1 SGHTA, CDR2 FQGNSA.

Ten or more counts support this clonotype. This chain connects TRBV28 to TRBJ2-2, with D perhaps TRBD1 or TRBD2 (5 bases each). The germline V gene encodes CDR1 MDHEN and CDR2 SYDVKM. The CDR3 sequence is 14 residues long. V dropped 6 bases and J dropped 4 bases, with 12 bases sitting between them. CDR3 protein: CASRTGTATGELFF. The CDR3, as DNA: TGTGCCAGCAGAACTGGGACGGCCACCGGGGAGCTGTTTTTT.

This clonotype appeared a single time. This CDR3 is missing its conserved last phenylalanine or tryptophan, likely due to a read error. V and J are TRBV10-3 and TRBJ2-7; 7 positions match TRBD1. This CDR3 has 13 amino acids. CDR1 is ENHRY and CDR2 is SYGVKD in the germline V gene. V was clipped by 4 bases and J by 3 bases; unmatched bases: 3. DNA for the CDR3: TGTGCCATCAGTGTTGACAGGGACTACGAGCAGTACCTC. This encodes CAISVDRDYEQYL.

This clonotype has a handful of counts. This sequence joins TRBV28 and TRBJ2-3; the D gene could be TRBD1 or TRBD2 (5 bases each). Trimming took 5 bases from V and 7 from J, leaving 16 bases between them. This CDR3 has 14 residues. Germline V gene sequence: CDR1 MDHEN, CDR2 SYDVKM. The CDR3 DNA follows: TGTGCCAGCAGTCCCCCCGGGGCGATATATACGCAGTATTTT. Its protein is CASSPPGAIYTQYF.

This clonotype was seen repeatedly, ten times or more. The J gene is TRBJ1-5, the V gene TRBV3-1; weak D call: TRBD1 (6 bases). Germline-derived CDR1 and CDR2 are LGHDT and YNNKEL (reference sequence). The CDR3 consists of 15 residues. The V end lost 0 bases, the J end lost 13 bases, and 19 bases lay between the germline ends. In nucleotides, the CDR3 is TGTGCCAGCAGCCAAGATTTCCCCTCCAGGGGACCTCAGCATTTT. This gives the protein CASSQDFPSRGPQHF. The full variable domain, rest sourced from reference TRBV3-1 and TRBJ1-5, is DTAVSQTPKYLVTQMGNDKSIKCEQNLGHDTMYWYKQDSKKFLKIMFSYNNKELIINETVPNRFSPKSPDKAHLNLHINSLELGDSAVYFCASSQDFPSRGPQHFGDGTRLSIL.

This clonotype was counted ten times or more. The rearrangement joins TRBV7-2 to TRBJ2-7; 9 positions agree with TRBD1. J gave up 0 bases and V 7 bases, and 1 base lay outside the gene matches. CDR3 size: 13 residues. Per the germline V gene, CDR1 is SGHTA and CDR2 is FQGNSA. In DNA, the CDR3 is TGTGCCAGCAAGGACAGGGGCTCCTACGAGCAGTACTTC. Amino acids: CASKDRGSYEQYF.

This clonotype was counted only a few times. This chain connects TRBV6-6 to TRBJ1-3; 8 bases align to TRBD1. From germline, CDR1 is MNHNY and CDR2 SVGAGI (reference sequence). The CDR3 has 16 residues. V trimming: 6 bases; J trimming: 2 bases; junction bases outside the gene matches: 9. CDR3 loop: CASSHRQGLAGNTIYF. The CDR3 nucleotides read TGTGCCAGCAGCCACCGACAGGGGCTGGCTGGAAACACCATATATTTT.

Only a few counts were recorded for this clonotype. The V gene is TRBV24-1, the J gene TRBJ2-2, with no clear D. Per germline, CDR1 KGHDR and CDR2 SFDVKD. This CDR3 has 12 residues. V was trimmed by 9 bases and J by 3 bases, leaving 7 bases between them. The CDR3 loop is CATEGYTGELFF. The DNA for the CDR3 is TGTGCCACCGAAGGGTACACCGGGGAGCTGTTTTTT.